This TCR delta chain was found in a study of gamma-delta T cells after stem cell transplantation. V lost 0 bases, J lost 3 bases, and 12 bases stayed unmatched. Per the germline V gene, CDR1 is GEAIGNYY and CDR2 is EKD. This CDR3 contains 18 residues. TCRdb repeated clone calling on the RT-PCR reads with CATT. The repertoire table contains more than 55 delta-chain clones. V gene TRDV2 combines with J gene TRDJ1; the match to TRDD3 covers 10 bases. Sequenced: gamma-delta T cells. The TCR originated in a human donor. It is not recorded whose cells these are; they may come from a transplant donor. This table probably holds off-target reads from a library built for another chain. CDR3 region: CACDTVRLGDKKADKLIF. The CDR3 DNA is TGTGCCTGTGACACCGTGAGGCTGGGGGATAAAAAGGCCGATAAACTCATCTTT.